A selection of T cell receptor beta chains follows, all from one sample in a study of CD8 T cells in Susac syndrome. From the immunoSEQ multiplex PCR reads, TCRdb called clonotypes with MiXCR, one entry per CDR3 protein. The sample includes 210,000 or so distinct CDR3 sequences, 90% to 95% of them seen just once. The sequenced material came from CD8+ T cells from PBMCs. The receptors were gathered from a human donor with multiple sclerosis. Both conserved end residues are part of each CDR3. Fields, in order: D gene, CDR3 length, J gene, V gene, clone size, CDR3 protein, CDR3 DNA. A D gene is named only where the DNA matches it firmly. Clone size is shown for a subset of rows, as once, few, many or a class of expanded clone.

. 12 TRBJ2-7 TRBV21-1 . CASWDRTYEQYF TGTGCCAGCTGGGATAGAACCTACGAGCAGTACTTC
. 14 TRBJ1-2 TRBV4-1 . CASGYPGERPGYTF TGCGCCAGCGGCTATCCGGGGGAGCGGCCTGGCTACACCTTC
. 11 TRBJ2-1 TRBV2 . CASSEMGLQFF TGTGCCAGCAGTGAAATGGGCCTACAGTTCTTC
TRBD2 12 TRBJ2-7 TRBV29-1 once CSAGTRTGEQYF TGCAGCGCCGGGACTAGAACAGGCGAGCAGTACTTC
. 15 TRBJ2-5 TRBV7-9 . CASSPLPGIPETQYF TGTGCCAGCAGCCCCTTGCCAGGGATTCCAGAGACCCAGTACTTC
. 15 TRBJ1-4 TRBV19 . CASSFTTGPLGQLFF TGTGCCAGTAGTTTCACGACAGGACCCTTGGGACAACTGTTTTTT
. 16 TRBJ2-4 TRBV27 . CASSSRESLAKNIQYF TGTGCCAGCAGTTCCAGGGAGTCCCTAGCCAAAAACATTCAGTACTTC
. 15 TRBJ1-1 TRBV27 once CASSLGRAVNTEAFF TGTGCCAGCAGCCTCGGCAGGGCTGTGAACACTGAAGCTTTCTTT
TRBD1 16 TRBJ2-1 TRBV9 . CASSPQPGQGDNEQFF TGTGCCAGCAGCCCACAACCGGGACAGGGGGACAATGAGCAGTTCTTC
TRBD1 15 TRBJ2-1 TRBV7-9 . CASSSLDGTGSEQFF TGTGCCAGCAGCTCCCTAGACGGGACAGGCTCTGAGCAGTTCTTC
. 13 TRBJ2-5 TRBV4-1 . CASSPPGSTTQYF TGCGCCAGCAGCCCCCCGGGGTCGACCACCCAGTACTTC
. 14 TRBJ2-2 TRBV6-4 once CASSDGPDTGELFF TGTGCCAGCAGTGACGGGCCCGACACCGGGGAGCTGTTTTTT
. 13 TRBJ2-2 TRBV5-6 . CASSLPRLGELFF TGTGCCAGCAGCTTGCCACGGTTGGGGGAGCTGTTTTTT
. 15 TRBJ1-5 TRBV2 . CASSDGGWGNQPQHF TGTGCCAGCAGTGACGGGGGTTGGGGCAATCAGCCCCAGCATTTT
. 17 TRBJ1-4 TRBV2 . CASSDRGQLQWFEKLFF TGTGCCAGCAGTGACAGGGGACAACTGCAGTGGTTCGAAAAACTGTTTTTT
. 15 TRBJ2-7 TRBV11-2 . CASNLQKAGSYEQYF TGTGCCAGCAACCTCCAGAAAGCCGGGTCCTACGAGCAGTACTTC
TRBD1 14 TRBJ1-1 TRBV3-1 few CASSRDRGGSEAFF TGTGCCAGCAGCCGGGACAGGGGAGGTTCTGAAGCTTTCTTT
. 16 TRBJ1-1 TRBV27 . CASSDQLASSSTEAFF TGTGCCAGCAGTGACCAGCTAGCATCGTCTAGCACTGAAGCTTTCTTT
TRBD2 15 TRBJ2-1 TRBV20-1 . CSAPGLAERYNEQFF TGCAGTGCCCCCGGGCTAGCGGAAAGATACAATGAGCAGTTCTTC
. 14 TRBJ2-3 TRBV4-2 . CASSQGGSTDTQYF TGTGCCAGCAGCCAAGGCGGCAGCACAGATACGCAGTATTTT
. 13 TRBJ1-1 TRBV30 once CAWSQASDPGAFF TGTGCCTGGAGTCAGGCGTCTGATCCCGGGGCTTTCTTT
. 12 TRBJ1-5 TRBV19 . CASSLEGQPQHF TGTGCCAGTAGTCTCGAGGGGCAGCCCCAGCATTTT
TRBD1 15 TRBJ1-6 TRBV20-1 . CSARDEGQDASPLHF TGCAGTGCTAGAGATGAGGGACAGGACGCTTCACCCCTCCACTTT
TRBD2 15 TRBJ2-5 TRBV28 . CASSPLAGGYETQYF TGTGCCAGCAGTCCACTAGCGGGAGGGTATGAGACCCAGTACTTC
. 13 TRBJ1-1 TRBV9 . CASSVDGDTEAFF TGTGCCAGCAGCGTAGACGGAGATACTGAAGCTTTCTTT